Sequencing of this T cell receptor beta chain was carried out in a study of OX40 agonist ivuxolimab in advanced cancers. The CDR3 sequence is 15 residues long. The assay was immunoSEQ multiplex PCR, and TCRdb's table has in-frame clones only and misses some. The data contain more than 65,000 clones, over 80% of them seen just once; the ten biggest clones take up 7% to 9.5%. The chain carries TRBV21-1 and TRBJ2-7. TRBV21-1 is reported as a pseudogene. The sample was CD4+ or CD8+ T cells sorted from blood, taken in a trial of the OX40 agonist ivuxolimab. The TCR originated in an adult with an advanced solid tumor such as melanoma, head and neck, liver or kidney cancer. The CDR3 coding sequence is TGTGCCAGCAGCACTAGGGGGAGGTGCTCCTACGAGCAGTACTTC. As protein: CASSTRGRCSYEQYF.